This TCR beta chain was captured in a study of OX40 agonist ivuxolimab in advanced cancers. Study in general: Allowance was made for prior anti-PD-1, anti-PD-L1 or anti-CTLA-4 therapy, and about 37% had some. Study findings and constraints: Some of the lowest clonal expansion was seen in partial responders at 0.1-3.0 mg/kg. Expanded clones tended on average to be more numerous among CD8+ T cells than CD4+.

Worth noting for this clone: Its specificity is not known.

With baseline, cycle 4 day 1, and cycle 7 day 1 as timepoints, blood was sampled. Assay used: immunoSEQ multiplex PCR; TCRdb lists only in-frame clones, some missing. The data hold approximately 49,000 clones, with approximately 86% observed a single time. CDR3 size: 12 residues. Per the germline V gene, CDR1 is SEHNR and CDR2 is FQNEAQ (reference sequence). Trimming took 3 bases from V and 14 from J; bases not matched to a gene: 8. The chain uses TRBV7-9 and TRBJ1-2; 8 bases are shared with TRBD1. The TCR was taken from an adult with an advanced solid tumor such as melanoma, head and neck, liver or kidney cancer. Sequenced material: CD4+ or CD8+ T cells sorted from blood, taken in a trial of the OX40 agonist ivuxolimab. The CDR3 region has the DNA TGTGCCAGCAGCTTCCTGGACAGGGAAAGAACCTTC. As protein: CASSFLDRERTF.